A single sample is the source of the 12 T cell receptor beta chains below, sequenced in a study of technical replicates of blood from a handful of donors. Using immunoSEQ multiplex PCR, the repertoire was profiled, and TCRdb retains in-frame clones only, with some absent. The table has some 82,000 clones, less than 98% seen once; the top ten hold 0.15% to 0.2%. Sequences were obtained from T cells isolated from PBMCs. Receptors originate from a human donor in good health.

V is TRBV7-8 and J is TRBJ2-7; D is unresolved. In germline, CDR1 is SGHVS, CDR2 FQNEAQ. This CDR3 contains 15 residues. V shed 4 bases and J shed 3 bases, with 16 bases lying between them. The CDR3 loop is CASSSSTGFGYEQYF. The DNA for the CDR3 is TGTGCCAGCAGCTCCTCGACTGGCTTTGGCTACGAGCAGTACTTC.

The count of this clone is one. V is TRBV21-1 and J is TRBJ1-5; the tabulated D call, TRBD1, remains unverified against the DNA. TRBV21-1 counts as a pseudogene. The CDR3 loop spans 15 amino acids. The chain's CDR3 is CASSKVSGWVQPQHF. The CDR3 nucleotides read TGTGCCAGCAGCAAAGTGTCAGGGTGGGTTCAGCCCCAGCATTTT.

The chain uses TRBV27 and TRBJ2-6; the D is unclear. The V gene lost 10 bases and the J gene lost 1 base, with 5 bases spanning the gap. This CDR3 contains 12 residues. Germline CDR1 is MNHEY and CDR2 is SMNVEV (reference sequence). CDR3 sequence reads: CATLSGANVLTF. The CDR3 DNA reads as TGTGCCACCCTATCTGGGGCCAACGTCCTGACTTTC.

This chain joins TRBV28 and TRBJ2-5, with TRBD1 matching 8 bases. Looked up from germline, CDR1 is MDHEN and CDR2 is SYDVKM. Losses at the gene ends were 5 bases for V and 1 base for J; bases not matched to a gene: 12. CDR3 length equals 17 residues. The CDR3 DNA reads as TGTGCCAGCAGTCAGACGCGGACAGGGAGACTCCAAGAGACCCAGTACTTC. Its translation is CASSQTRTGRLQETQYF.

V usage is TRBV5-5 and J usage is TRBJ2-5; 8 bases are shared with TRBD1. Germline V gene sequence: CDR1 SGHKS, CDR2 YYEKEE (reference sequence). The CDR3 extends over 16 amino acids. The V and J ends lost 1 base and 7 bases, in that order; junction bases with no gene match: 12. CDR3 bases: TGTGCCAGCAGCTTGAGTCGGCAGGGGGCGGTCGGGACCCAGTACTTC. It encodes CASSLSRQGAVGTQYF.

The chain combines TRBV4-1 with TRBJ2-1; weak D call: TRBD2 (7 bases). V lost 5 bases and J 8 bases, leaving 28 bases between the germline ends. Germline V gene sequence: CDR1 MGHRA, CDR2 YSYEKL. This CDR3 is built from 18 residues. The CDR3: CASSAQKIRDGGRDEQFF. The CDR3 DNA reads as TGCGCCAGCAGCGCCCAAAAGATCCGGGACGGGGGGCGGGATGAGCAGTTCTTC.

The genes are TRBV4-1 and TRBJ2-7, with 10 nucleotides matching TRBD2. The CDR3 covers 15 residues. After removal of 8 bases from V and 2 bases from J, the junction contained 9 bases not matched to a gene. Germline V gene data show CDR1 as MGHRA and CDR2 as YSYEKL. The CDR3 nucleotides read TGCGCCAGCGGCCCCCCTAGCGGGGGCCCCTACGAGCAGTACTTC. Its protein is CASGPPSGGPYEQYF.

The rearrangement uses TRBV6-1 and TRBJ1-6, with D possibly TRBD1 on 6 matching bases. CDR1 and CDR2 (germline): MNHNS, SASEGT. V lost 3 bases and J 10 bases, leaving 13 bases between the germline ends. This CDR3 is built from 14 residues. Written as DNA, the CDR3 is TGTGCCAGCAGTGAGACAGGAGGTTACTCACCCCTCCACTTT. Translating gives CASSETGGYSPLHF.

The V gene is TRBV14, the J gene TRBJ1-2, with D perhaps matching TRBD1 (6 bases). The germline gives CDR1 SGHDN, CDR2 FVKESK. Trimming left V 4 bases short and J 5 bases short, with 11 bases between. The CDR3 runs 13 residues. CDR3: CASSPRGRYGYTF. CDR3 sequence (DNA): TGTGCCAGCAGCCCCAGGGGTCGTTATGGCTACACCTTC.

The V call is TRBV5-1, the J call TRBJ2-7; D ambiguous. CDR1 is SGHRS and CDR2 is YFSETQ in the germline V gene. CDR3 length equals 14 residues. V was cut by 0 bases and J by 4 bases, with 11 bases left in between. CDR3 protein: CASSLEGALYEQYF. CDR3 in DNA: TGCGCCAGCAGCTTGGAAGGAGCCCTTTACGAGCAGTACTTC.

The V gene is TRBV5-1, the J gene TRBJ2-7; D is possibly TRBD2 (5 bases). V was trimmed by 0 bases and J by 0 bases, leaving 13 bases between them. Germline V gene lookup returns CDR1 SGHRS and CDR2 YFSETQ. This CDR3 comprises 16 residues. DNA of the CDR3: TGCGCCAGCAGCTTGGGCCCTGAGGGAGCCTCCTACGAGCAGTACTTC. This encodes CASSLGPEGASYEQYF.

The V and J genes are TRBV28 and TRBJ1-1, with 9 bases lining up with TRBD1. CDR1 is MDHEN, CDR2 SYDVKM, per germline. The CDR3 contains 11 residues. V lost 10 bases, J lost 5 bases, and 2 bases stayed unmatched. The CDR3 DNA sequence: TGTGCCACAGGGACAGGGACTGAAGCTTTCTTT. It yields the protein CATGTGTEAFF.